These T cell receptor beta chains were read from a single sample in a study of blood T cell repertoires in COVID-19. Clones were sequenced by immunoSEQ multiplex PCR, and TCRdb holds only the in-frame ones, with some missing. The table lists some 77,000 clones, around 83% of them singletons. Sequenced sample: peripheral blood. Receptors were obtained from a man aged 65 to 85 with acute or convalescent COVID-19. Both conserved end residues are trimmed from each CDR3. Clone size is not always given. Where it is, it says once, few, many or a class for expanded clones.

abundance	v_gene	j_gene	CDR3aa
-	TRBV6-5	TRBJ2-7	ASSYSGTSRDEQY
once	TRBV5-6	TRBJ1-2	ASSFPGQGNGYT
-	TRBV4-3	TRBJ2-3	ASSQAWTSGRGLDTQY
few	TRBV4-1	TRBJ1-2	ASSQDLRSPYGYT
once	TRBV4-1	TRBJ1-2	ASSRLGQGIRYGYT
-	TRBV7-6	TRBJ2-2	ASSLTGTPNTGELF
-	TRBV28	TRBJ1-4	ASSLRQGFEKLF
-	TRBV19	TRBJ2-1	ASFREAGGPWGEQF
-	TRBV30	TRBJ2-7	AWSILQGYEQY
-	TRBV4-3	TRBJ2-1	ASSQEGLVAYNEQF
medium-sized	TRBV14	TRBJ1-2	ASSQDSWDRGNYGYT
-	TRBV7-9	TRBJ1-3	ASSRGSGNTIY
-	TRBV24-1	TRBJ2-5	ATSTTGKETQY
-	TRBV3-1/TRBV3-2	TRBJ2-2	ASSQPGGELF
-	TRBV3-1/TRBV3-2	TRBJ1-2	ASSQFDRNYGYT
-	TRBV4-3	TRBJ2-3	ASSQDFPSLAGTDTQY
-	TRBV18	TRBJ2-7	ASSPPTAIYEQY
-	TRBV19	TRBJ1-1	ASNPTGMNTEAF
-	TRBV11-2	TRBJ2-1	ASSLEFGGEQF
-	TRBV5-4	TRBJ2-7	ASSSPGSQTYEQY
-	TRBV6-5	TRBJ2-7	ASTLRTGERGEQY
-	TRBV10-3	TRBJ2-1	AIRERLAGASYNEQF
-	TRBV18	TRBJ2-3	ASRGFSGNTDTQY
-	TRBV7-8	TRBJ1-1	ASSLGTVATEAF
-	TRBV3-1/TRBV3-2	TRBJ2-1	ASSQVRLAGANNEQF
-	TRBV24-1	TRBJ1-5	ATSDSNQPQH
once	TRBV9	TRBJ2-1	ASSAASGRIVEQF
-	TRBV2	TRBJ1-5	ASSELGAGNQPQH
-	TRBV7-6	TRBJ1-1	ASSPGQGWNTEAF
-	TRBV19	TRBJ2-5	ASSIGQGGETQY
-	TRBV7-9	TRBJ2-6	ASTGEGKAGANVLT
-	TRBV2	TRBJ1-1	ASREKTGNTEAF
-	TRBV6-1	TRBJ2-2	ASSELPGTSATGELF
-	TRBV10-3	TRBJ1-5	AISPVQNSNQPQH
-	TRBV10-3	TRBJ2-7	AISTGTSGGGGTYEQY
-	TRBV28	TRBJ1-5	ASRAPGRGSQPQH
few	TRBV28	TRBJ1-2	ASFLTGVVNYGYT
-	TRBV28	TRBJ1-1	ASSFDRSAF
-	TRBV27	TRBJ2-7	ASSLFTSGNYEQY
-	TRBV27	TRBJ2-7	ASSLRTTGISGEQY
-	TRBV5-1	TRBJ2-5	ASSLPRGGETQY
-	TRBV15	TRBJ1-2	ATSRGADSFYGYT
-	TRBV5-1	TRBJ2-1	ASRNPPPGDNEQF
-	TRBV12-3/TRBV12-4	TRBJ2-5	ASSLAGRETQY
-	TRBV2	TRBJ2-7	ASGRPGGTYEQY
-	TRBV6-5	TRBJ1-5	ASRETGSGNQPQH
-	TRBV24-1	TRBJ2-5	ATSDSGEEAETQY
-	TRBV6-5	TRBJ2-1	ASRVAGYNEQF
-	TRBV5-1	TRBJ2-3	ASSSQQGGADTQY
-	TRBV29-1	TRBJ1-5	SVEVGTGGTRGNQPQH
-	TRBV6-5	TRBJ1-2	ASGRRPQDGYT
-	TRBV12-3/TRBV12-4	TRBJ2-7	ASSLGGWEQY
-	TRBV10-2	TRBJ1-5	ASREGFEDQPQH
-	TRBV6-1	TRBJ1-5	ASSEALREGQPQH
-	TRBV5-4	TRBJ1-3	ASSGDRERFSGNTIY
-	TRBV30	TRBJ1-6	AWRTDNSPLH
-	TRBV11-3	TRBJ2-2	ASTGTGRDGELF
-	TRBV5-6	TRBJ2-7	ASSLTLYEQY
-	TRBV7-2	TRBJ1-5	ASSQTDYFSNQPQH